This T cell receptor (beta chain) comes out of a study of shared clonotypes between healthy human individuals. In the study overall: Each donor had three CD4 naive, three CD4 memory, two CD8 naive and one CD8 memory plate.

Points on this clone: Its antigen is unidentified.

A split of CD4+ cells into CD45RA+ naive and CD45RA-negative memory subsets was performed. Sorted subsets were amplified in replicate PCRs using 200 ng DNA, some 31,000 T cell genomes. Some clones are missing from TCRdb's copy, which holds only in-frame ones; the method was immunoSEQ multiplex PCR. The sample shows some 2,500,000 clones, 80% to 95% of them seen only once. The CDR3 is 17 amino acids. CDR1 KGHSH and CDR2 LQKENI come from the germline V gene. V shed 5 bases and J 1 base; nucleotides not matched to a gene: 7. The study, taken as a whole, reports: Researchers found naive subsets generally carried larger estimated richness than memory subsets.

This clonotype was obtained from a man between 18 and 35 years old in good health. Some clones in this sample may be carry-over from other donors' samples. The chain employs TRBV18 and TRBJ2-5, with 13 nucleotides matching TRBD2. Sequenced input: naive CD4+ T cells from PBMCs. Subset defined: CD45RA+ positively selected. DNA for the CDR3: TGTGCCAGCTCAGATGGACTAGCGGGAGTGAGCCAAGAGACCCAGTACTTC. Residues: CASSDGLAGVSQETQYF.